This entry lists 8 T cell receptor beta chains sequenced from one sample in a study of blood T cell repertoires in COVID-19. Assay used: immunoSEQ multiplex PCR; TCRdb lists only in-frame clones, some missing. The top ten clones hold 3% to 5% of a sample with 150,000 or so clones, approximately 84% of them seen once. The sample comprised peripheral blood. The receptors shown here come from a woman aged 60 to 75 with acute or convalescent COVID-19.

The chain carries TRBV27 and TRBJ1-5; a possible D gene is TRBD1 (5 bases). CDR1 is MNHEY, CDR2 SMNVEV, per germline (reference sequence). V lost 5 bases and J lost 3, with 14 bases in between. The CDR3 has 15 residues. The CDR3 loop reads CASSPHQGDNQPQHF. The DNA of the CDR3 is TGTGCCAGCAGTCCTCACCAGGGTGACAATCAGCCCCAGCATTTT.

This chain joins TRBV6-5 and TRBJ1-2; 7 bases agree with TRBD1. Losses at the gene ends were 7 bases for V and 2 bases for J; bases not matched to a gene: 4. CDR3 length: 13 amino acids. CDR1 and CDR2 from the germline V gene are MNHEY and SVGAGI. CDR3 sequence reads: CASITGANYGYTF. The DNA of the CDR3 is TGTGCCAGCATCACAGGGGCAAACTATGGCTACACCTTC.

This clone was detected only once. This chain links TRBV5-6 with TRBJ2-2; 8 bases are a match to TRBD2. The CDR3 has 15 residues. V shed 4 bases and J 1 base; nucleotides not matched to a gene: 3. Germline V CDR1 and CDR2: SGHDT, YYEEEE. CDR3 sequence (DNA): TGTGCCAGCAGCCTTAGCGGGATGAACACCGGGGAGCTGTTTTTT. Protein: CASSLSGMNTGELFF.

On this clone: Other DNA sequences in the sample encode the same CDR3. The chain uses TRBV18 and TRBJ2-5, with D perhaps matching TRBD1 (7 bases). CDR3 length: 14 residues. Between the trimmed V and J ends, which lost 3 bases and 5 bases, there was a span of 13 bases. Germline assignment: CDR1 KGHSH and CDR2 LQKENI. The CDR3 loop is CASSPSGGGETQYF. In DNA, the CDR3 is TGTGCCAGCTCACCGAGTGGAGGGGGCGAGACCCAGTACTTC.

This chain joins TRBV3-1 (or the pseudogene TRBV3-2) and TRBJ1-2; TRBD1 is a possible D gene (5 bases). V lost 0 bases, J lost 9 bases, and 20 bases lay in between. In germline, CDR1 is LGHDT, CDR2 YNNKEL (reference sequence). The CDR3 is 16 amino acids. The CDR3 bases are TGTGCCAGCAGCCAAGATGGGGCAGGGCCTCTTAGTAGCTACACCTTC. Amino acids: CASSQDGAGPLSSYTF.

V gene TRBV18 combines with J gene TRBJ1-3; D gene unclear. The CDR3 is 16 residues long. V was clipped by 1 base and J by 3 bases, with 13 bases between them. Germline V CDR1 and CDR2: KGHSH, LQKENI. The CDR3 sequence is CASSPRASPGGNTIYF. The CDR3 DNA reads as TGTGCCAGCTCACCACGGGCCTCGCCAGGTGGAAACACCATATATTTT.

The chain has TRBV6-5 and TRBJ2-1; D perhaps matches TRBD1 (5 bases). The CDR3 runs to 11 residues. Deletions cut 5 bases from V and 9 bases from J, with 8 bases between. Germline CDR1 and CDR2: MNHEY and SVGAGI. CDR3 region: CASSRGSEQFF. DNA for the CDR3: TGTGCCAGCAGTAGGGGCTCTGAGCAGTTCTTC.

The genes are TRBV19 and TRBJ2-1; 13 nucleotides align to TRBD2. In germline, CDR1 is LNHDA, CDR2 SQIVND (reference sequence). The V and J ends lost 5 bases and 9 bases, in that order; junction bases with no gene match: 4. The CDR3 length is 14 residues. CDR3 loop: CASSERLAGGEQFF. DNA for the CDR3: TGTGCCAGTAGTGAGAGACTAGCGGGAGGTGAGCAGTTCTTC. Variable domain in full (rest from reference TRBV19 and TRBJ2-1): DGGITQSPKYLFRKEGQNVTLSCEQNLNHDAMYWYRQDPGQGLRLIYYSQIVNDFQKGDIAEGYSVSREKKESFPLTVTSAQKNPTAFYLCASSERLAGGEQFFGPGTRLTVL.